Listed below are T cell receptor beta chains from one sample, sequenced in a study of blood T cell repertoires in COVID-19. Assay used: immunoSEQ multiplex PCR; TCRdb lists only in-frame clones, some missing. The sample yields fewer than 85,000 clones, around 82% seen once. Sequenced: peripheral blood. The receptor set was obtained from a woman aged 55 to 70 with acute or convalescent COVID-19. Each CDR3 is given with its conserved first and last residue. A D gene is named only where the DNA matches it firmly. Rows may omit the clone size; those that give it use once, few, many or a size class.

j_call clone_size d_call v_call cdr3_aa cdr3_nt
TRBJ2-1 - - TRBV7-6 CASSLVGGSGEQFF TGTGCCAGCAGCTTAGTGGGGGGTTCTGGGGAGCAGTTCTTC
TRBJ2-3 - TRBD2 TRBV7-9 CASSPGGLAGLTDTQYF TGTGCCAGCAGCCCCGGTGGGCTAGCGGGCCTCACAGATACGCAGTATTTT
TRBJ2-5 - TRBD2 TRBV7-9 CASSLTSGQETQYF TGTGCCAGCAGCCTAACTAGCGGACAAGAGACCCAGTACTTC
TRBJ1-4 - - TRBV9 CASSVGVRGGTNEKLFF TGTGCCAGCAGCGTAGGAGTGAGGGGAGGGACTAATGAAAAACTGTTTTTT
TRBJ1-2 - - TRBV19 CASHIGGAYGYTF TGTGCCAGCCATATAGGAGGGGCCTATGGCTACACCTTC
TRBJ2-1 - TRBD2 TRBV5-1 CASSLGFSGSEEQFF TGCGCCAGCAGCTTGGGGTTTAGCGGGAGTGAAGAGCAGTTCTTC
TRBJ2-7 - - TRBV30 CAWSRGGSSYEQYF TGTGCCTGGAGTAGGGGGGGGAGCTCCTACGAGCAGTACTTC
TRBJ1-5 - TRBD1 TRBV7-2 CASSFFGQANQPQHF TGTGCCAGCAGCTTCTTCGGACAGGCCAATCAGCCCCAGCATTTT
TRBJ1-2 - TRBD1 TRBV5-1 CASSLGQGLISNYGYTF TGCGCCAGCAGCTTGGGACAGGGTCTCATTTCTAACTATGGCTACACCTTC
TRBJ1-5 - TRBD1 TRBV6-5 CASSHDRVSNQPQHF TGTGCCAGCAGTCACGACAGGGTTAGCAATCAGCCCCAGCATTTT
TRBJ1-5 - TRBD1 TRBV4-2 CASSQDAQGDLWGNQPQHF TGTGCCAGCAGCCAAGATGCACAGGGGGATCTTTGGGGCAATCAGCCCCAGCATTTT
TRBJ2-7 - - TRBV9 CASSVAVQGPSYEQYF TGTGCCAGCAGCGTAGCGGTGCAGGGCCCCTCCTACGAGCAGTACTTC
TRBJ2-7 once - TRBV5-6 CASSIQGLEEQYF TGTGCCAGCAGCATCCAGGGGCTGGAGGAGCAGTACTTC
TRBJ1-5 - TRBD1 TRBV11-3 CASITPGRTGGNQPQHF TGTGCCAGCATCACCCCCGGCAGGACAGGGGGCAATCAGCCCCAGCATTTT
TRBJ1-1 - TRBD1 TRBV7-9 CASSAQGQLSTEAFF TGTGCCAGCAGCGCCCAGGGACAGCTTTCCACTGAAGCTTTCTTT
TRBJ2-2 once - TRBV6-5 CASSPRGTGELFF TGTGCCAGCAGCCCCCGGGGGACCGGGGAGCTGTTTTTT
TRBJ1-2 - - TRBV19 CASRTPGVDYGYTF TGTGCCAGCCGAACTCCAGGGGTTGACTATGGCTACACCTTC
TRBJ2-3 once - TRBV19 CASSILGAGTDTQYF TGTGCCAGTAGTATCTTGGGGGCCGGCACAGATACGCAGTATTTT
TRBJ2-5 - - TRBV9 CASSLDGAQYF TGTGCCAGCAGCCTGGACGGGGCCCAGTACTTC
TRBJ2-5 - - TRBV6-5 CASRTTWTGEETQYF TGTGCCAGCAGGACCACCTGGACTGGGGAAGAGACCCAGTACTTC
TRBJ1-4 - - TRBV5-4 CASSLSANEKLFF TGTGCCAGCAGCTTGTCGGCTAATGAAAAACTGTTTTTT
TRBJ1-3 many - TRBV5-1 CASSLGGGSGNTIYF TGCGCCAGCAGCCTTGGGGGCGGCTCTGGAAACACCATATATTTT
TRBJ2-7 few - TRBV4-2 CASSQAGRVTYEQYF TGTGCCAGCAGCCAAGCGGGAAGGGTGACCTACGAGCAGTACTTC
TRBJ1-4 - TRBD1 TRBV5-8 CASSLWTGEEKLFF TGTGCCAGCAGCCTATGGACAGGGGAAGAAAAACTGTTTTTT
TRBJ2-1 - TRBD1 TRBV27 CASSANRGSYNEQFF TGTGCCAGCAGTGCGAACAGGGGTTCCTACAATGAGCAGTTCTTC
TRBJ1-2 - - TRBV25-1 CASSELQAHYGYTF TGTGCCAGCAGTGAATTACAGGCCCACTATGGCTACACCTTC
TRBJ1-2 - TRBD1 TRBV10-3 CAISEWTGDYGYTF TGTGCCATCAGTGAGTGGACAGGGGACTATGGCTACACCTTC
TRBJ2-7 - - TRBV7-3 CASSLVGGRSYEQYF TGTGCCAGCAGCTTAGTTGGGGGCCGCTCCTACGAGCAGTACTTC
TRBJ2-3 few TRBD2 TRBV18 CASSPGGPSTDTQYF TGTGCCAGCTCCCCGGGGGGGCCCTCCACAGATACGCAGTATTTT
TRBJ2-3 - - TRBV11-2 CASRPPGLLTDTQYF TGTGCCAGCAGGCCACCGGGACTGCTCACAGATACGCAGTATTTT
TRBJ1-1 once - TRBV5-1 CASSLTRGTNTEAFF TGCGCCAGCAGCTTAACGAGGGGGACGAACACTGAAGCTTTCTTT
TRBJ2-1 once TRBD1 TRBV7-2 CASSSLGQVPSDQFF TGTGCCAGCAGCTCATTGGGACAGGTGCCGTCGGATCAGTTCTTC
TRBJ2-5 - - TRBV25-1 CASSALSGVSQETQYF TGTGCCAGCAGTGCTCTATCAGGGGTTTCCCAAGAGACCCAGTACTTC
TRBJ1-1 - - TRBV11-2 CASSPRDILNTEAFF TGTGCCAGCAGCCCCCGGGACATATTGAACACTGAAGCTTTCTTT
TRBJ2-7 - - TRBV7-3 CASSPVSVNEQYF TGTGCCAGCAGCCCGGTATCCGTGAACGAGCAGTACTTC
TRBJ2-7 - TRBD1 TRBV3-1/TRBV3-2 CASYPGQVPYEQYF TGTGCCAGTTATCCGGGACAGGTTCCCTACGAGCAGTACTTC
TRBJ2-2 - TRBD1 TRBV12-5 CASGLGTGGRVGELFF TGTGCTAGTGGTTTGGGCACAGGGGGCAGAGTCGGGGAGCTGTTTTTT
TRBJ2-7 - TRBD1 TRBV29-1 CSVRQGNEQYF TGCAGCGTTCGACAGGGGAACGAGCAGTACTTC
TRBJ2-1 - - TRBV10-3 CAISESLAPYNEQFF TGTGCCATCAGTGAGTCCCTAGCGCCGTACAATGAGCAGTTCTTC
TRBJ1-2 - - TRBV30 CARDLEYQHGGYTF TGTGCCCGAGACCTGGAGTATCAACACGGTGGCTACACCTTC
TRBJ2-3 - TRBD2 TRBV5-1 CASRRLAGGQVTDTQYF TGCGCCAGCCGACGACTAGCGGGAGGGCAAGTGACAGATACGCAGTATTTT
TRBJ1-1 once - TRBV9 CASSVGGRESRDTEAFF TGTGCCAGCAGCGTCGGGGGGCGTGAGAGTAGGGACACTGAAGCTTTCTTT
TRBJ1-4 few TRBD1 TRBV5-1 CASSPYDRGGEKLFF TGCGCCAGCAGCCCCTATGACAGGGGAGGGGAAAAACTGTTTTTT
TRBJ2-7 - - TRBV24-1 CATRGQGGFGQYF TGTGCCACCAGGGGCCAAGGGGGTTTCGGACAGTACTTC
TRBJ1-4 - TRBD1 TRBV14 CASSHITGGTNEKLFF TGTGCCAGCAGCCACATAACAGGGGGAACTAATGAAAAACTGTTTTTT
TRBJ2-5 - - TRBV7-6 CASSPHRVPGETQYF TGTGCCAGCAGCCCACACAGGGTCCCGGGAGAGACCCAGTACTTC
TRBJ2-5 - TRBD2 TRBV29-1 CSVGPPAGGPQETQYF TGCAGCGTTGGCCCCCCGGCGGGGGGTCCCCAAGAGACCCAGTACTTC
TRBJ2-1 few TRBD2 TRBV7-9 CASSLLTSGADNEQFF TGTGCCAGCAGCTTACTTACTAGCGGTGCCGACAATGAGCAGTTCTTC
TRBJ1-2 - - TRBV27 CASSLSGRADVGYTF TGTGCCAGCAGTTTATCGGGCAGGGCGGACGTTGGCTACACCTTC
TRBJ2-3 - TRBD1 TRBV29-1 CSVLLQGRPGTDTQYF TGCAGCGTACTCCTACAGGGGCGCCCTGGCACAGATACGCAGTATTTT
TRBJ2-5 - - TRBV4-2 CASSQLTGEETQYF TGTGCCAGCAGCCAGCTGACGGGGGAAGAGACCCAGTACTTC
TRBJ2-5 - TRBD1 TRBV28 CASSGDRGTGTQYF TGTGCCAGCAGTGGAGACAGGGGTACTGGGACCCAGTACTTC
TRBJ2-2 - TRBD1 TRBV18 CASSAQGDTGELFF TGTGCCAGCTCAGCACAGGGGGACACCGGGGAGCTGTTTTTT
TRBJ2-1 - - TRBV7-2 CASSLDFNNEQFF TGTGCCAGCAGCTTAGACTTTAACAATGAGCAGTTCTTC
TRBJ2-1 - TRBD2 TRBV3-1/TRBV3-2 CASSPWTSGDYNEQFF TGTGCCAGCAGCCCCTGGACTAGCGGGGATTACAATGAGCAGTTCTTC